The 30 T cell receptor beta chains below were found in one sample sequenced in a study of T-cell reconstitution after alpha-beta-depleted transplantation in children (dated by TCRdb to 2015 to 2016). Library preparation was by PCR. Sequencing took place on an Illumina HiSeq 2500. TCR library preparation used molecular barcoding, with unique molecular identifiers applied to normalize quantification of the TCRbeta repertoire. Starting from the raw public reads, TCRdb applied fastp trimming at Q25, assembled clones with MiXCR and retained in-frame beta chains. Each CDR3 protein appears once, grouped with its most common genes and DNA. The sample table holds about 600,000 distinct CDR3 sequences, of which roughly 24% were seen once. Clones ranked in the top ten supply roughly 14% of the sample. Read against the paper, the sample's treatment or condition label means: allogeneic hematopoietic cell transplantation with graft depleted of TCRalphabeta T cells and CD19 B cells.

Sequenced material: PBMCs, mostly from graft donor cells, taken 360 days after TCRalphabeta/CD19-depleted stem cell transplant. The receptors were gathered from a boy in the first two years of life who had a stem cell transplant for acute myeloid leukemia, so the T cells may come from the graft donor.

The chain carries TRBV15 and TRBJ2-1, with D perhaps TRBD2 (7 bases). There are 14 residues in the CDR3. V lost 8 bases to trimming and J lost 8 bases, with 19 bases between them. The germline V gene encodes CDR1 LNHNV and CDR2 YYDKDF (reference sequence). In nucleotides, the CDR3 is TGTGCCACCTCGGCGGGGGCCCCTTTCTATGAGCAGTTCTTC. Translating it yields CATSAGAPFYEQFF.

This clonotype has a handful of counts. CDR3 amino acids: CASSQGSTGEGYGYTF. CDR3 nucleotide sequence: TGTGCCAGCAGCCAAGGCTCGACAGGGGAGGGCTATGGCTACACCTTC. J is TRBJ1-2 and V is TRBV14; 8 bases are a match to TRBD1. This CDR3 is 16 amino acids long. Per the germline V gene, CDR1 is SGHDN and CDR2 is FVKESK. Germline trimming cut 1 base from V and 4 bases from J; bases unmatched to any gene: 8. The variable domain in full, completed from reference TRBV14 and TRBJ1-2, reads EAGVTQFPSHSVIEKGQTVTLRCDPISGHDNLYWYRRVMGKEIKFLLHFVKESKQDESGMPNNRFLAERTGGTYSTLKVQPAELEDSGVYFCASSQGSTGEGYGYTFGSGTRLTVV.

V is TRBV20-1 and J is TRBJ1-1; TRBD1 is a possible D gene (6 bases). The germline V gene encodes CDR1 DFQATT and CDR2 SNEGSKA (reference sequence). The CDR3 spans 12 residues. Trimming removed 4 bases from V and 1 base from J, with 7 bases in between. CDR3 in DNA: TGCAGTGCTAAGGACAGGAACACTGAAGCTTTCTTT. This codes for CSAKDRNTEAFF.

This clonotype was counted between two and nine times. This chain links TRBV6-1 with TRBJ2-7; 8 nucleotides align to TRBD1. Germline V gives CDR1 MNHNS, CDR2 SASEGT. V shed 6 bases and J 2 bases; nucleotides not matched to a gene: 6. This CDR3 has 14 residues. This chain's CDR3 is CASRLTGEAYEQYF. Here the CDR3 DNA reads TGTGCCAGCAGATTGACAGGGGAAGCCTACGAGCAGTACTTC.

This clonotype was detected many times. The chain employs TRBV10-2 and TRBJ2-1, with D possibly being TRBD1 (6 bases). The V gene's germline CDR1 is WSHSY and CDR2 SAAADI. This CDR3 has 15 residues. V dropped 3 bases and J dropped 4 bases, with 13 bases sitting between them. CDR3 residues: CASSDYQGLYNEQFF. In DNA form, the CDR3 reads TGCGCCAGCAGTGACTACCAGGGGCTGTACAATGAGCAGTTCTTC.

This clonotype has at least ten counts. The V call is TRBV5-1, the J call TRBJ2-3; unclear D gene. V lost 1 base and J lost 3, with 3 bases in between. CDR3 length: 12 amino acids. Germline V gene sequence: CDR1 SGHRS, CDR2 YFSETQ. The chain's CDR3 is CASSLNTDTQYF. The CDR3 nucleotides are TGCGCCAGCAGCTTGAATACAGATACGCAGTATTTT.

This clonotype has a handful of counts. This chain connects TRBV18 to TRBJ2-4; TRBD1 might be the D (5 bases). V was shortened by 3 bases and J by 7 bases, with 7 bases between the two germline ends. CDR3 length: 12 amino acids. Germline CDR1 is KGHSH and CDR2 is LQKENI. The CDR3 region is CASSPAGNIQYF. The DNA of the CDR3 is TGTGCCAGCTCACCCGCAGGGAACATTCAGTACTTC.

The chain uses TRBV19 and TRBJ2-2; D might be TRBD1 (6 bases). The germline V and J ends were trimmed by 5 bases and 0 bases, with 10 bases remaining between them. The CDR3 extends over 15 amino acids. Germline CDR1 reads LNHDA; CDR2 reads SQIVND (reference sequence). The CDR3: CASSGTRANTGELFF. In DNA form, the CDR3 reads TGTGCCAGTAGTGGGACACGGGCGAACACCGGGGAGCTGTTTTTT.

At least ten counts were recorded for this clonotype. V is TRBV5-1 and J is TRBJ2-5; TRBD2 matches 9 bases. V lost 2 bases, J lost 6 bases, and 8 bases stayed unmatched. CDR3 size: 15 residues. Germline loops: CDR1 SGHRS, CDR2 YFSETQ. CDR3 in amino acids: CASSLVAGGIQTQYF. DNA for the CDR3: TGCGCCAGCAGCTTAGTGGCGGGAGGGATTCAGACCCAGTACTTC.

Many counts were recorded for this clonotype. The chain recombines TRBV12-3 or TRBV12-4 with TRBJ2-5, with 7 bases identical to TRBD2. V gave up 5 bases and J gave up 4 bases; unmatched junction bases: 7. This CDR3 has 14 residues. The chain's CDR3 is CASSIRGVPETQYF. The CDR3 bases are TGTGCCAGCAGTATCCGGGGGGTCCCAGAGACCCAGTACTTC.

This clonotype came up once. The genes are TRBV10-1 and TRBJ2-1; possibly TRBD2 for D (5 bases). The CDR3 contains 15 residues. The V gene's germline CDR1 is WNHNN and CDR2 SYGVQD (reference sequence). V was trimmed by 4 bases and J by 5 bases, leaving 15 bases between them. Here the CDR3 DNA reads TGCGCCAGCAGTGGTTTGGGAGCCAACAACAATGAGCAGTTCTTC. It yields the protein CASSGLGANNNEQFF.

This clonotype occurred a few times. The chain combines TRBV7-2 with TRBJ1-1; TRBD1 is a possible D gene (5 bases). This CDR3 is built from 13 residues. The germline CDR1 and CDR2 sequences are SGHTA and FQGNSA. V lost 5 bases and J 4 bases, leaving 11 bases between the germline ends. In DNA, the CDR3 is TGTGCCAGCAGCGCCTGGGGGGGCACTGAAGCTTTCTTT. Its protein product is CASSAWGGTEAFF.

V and J are TRBV6-1 and TRBJ2-1; no clear D. The CDR3 runs 12 residues. The V end lost 6 bases, the J end lost 8 bases, and 11 bases lay between the germline ends. Per germline, CDR1 MNHNS and CDR2 SASEGT. CDR3 DNA: TGTGCCAGCAGCCCGGCTTGGGATGAGCAGTTCTTC. Translating it yields CASSPAWDEQFF.

This clonotype occurred a few times. The rearrangement uses TRBV20-1 and TRBJ2-1; D possibly corresponds to TRBD1 (6 bases). The V gene's germline CDR1 is DFQATT and CDR2 SNEGSKA (reference sequence). CDR3 size: 9 residues. The CDR3 DNA reads as TGCAGCACAGGGACTGAGCAGTTCTTC. It translates to CSTGTEQFF.

The V call is TRBV12-3 or TRBV12-4, the J call TRBJ2-1; 13 bases are shared with TRBD2. CDR3 length equals 16 residues. V lost 6 bases and J lost 6; bases outside the gene matches: 8. The CDR3 reads CASSPLRTSGSNEQFF. CDR3 nucleotides: TGTGCCAGCAGCCCCCTCAGGACTAGCGGGAGCAATGAGCAGTTCTTC.

To note about this clonotype: Just one base apart from a much larger clone, this may be a read error. The V gene is TRBV20-1, the J gene TRBJ2-7, with D tentatively TRBD1 (5 bases). The CDR3 has 11 amino acids. The germline V gene encodes CDR1 DFQATT and CDR2 SNEGSKA (reference sequence). V dropped 3 bases and J dropped 7 bases, with 10 bases sitting between them. CDR3 region: CSASTRVEQYF. The CDR3 nucleotides are TGCAGTGCTAGCACCAGGGTAGAGCAGTACTTC.

The chain links TRBV25-1 to TRBJ2-3; 8 nucleotides match TRBD1. The CDR3 contains 17 residues. V gave up 5 bases and J gave up 2 bases; unmatched junction bases: 12. Germline CDR1 MGHDK, CDR2 SYGVNS. This CDR3 reads CASSKDRAGTPTDTQYF. The DNA for the CDR3 is TGTGCCAGCAGTAAGGACAGGGCAGGGACACCCACAGATACGCAGTATTTT.

The V call is TRBV21-1, the J call TRBJ1-5. TRBV21-1 is marked as a pseudogene. The CDR3 consists of 11 residues. CDR3 in amino acids: CASSNLQPQHF. The CDR3, as DNA: TGTGCCAGCAGCAATCTTCAGCCCCAGCATTTT.

This sequence joins TRBV6-5 and TRBJ1-2; a possible D gene is TRBD1 (5 bases). The V gene lost 0 bases and the J gene lost 7 bases, with 12 bases spanning the gap. CDR3 length: 14 amino acids. CDR1 and CDR2 (germline): MNHEY, SVGAGI. CDR3 sequence: CASSYSTRGPGYTF. The CDR3, as DNA: TGTGCCAGCAGTTACTCGACTAGGGGTCCTGGCTACACCTTC.

The chain uses TRBV4-1 and TRBJ2-5; D gene ambiguous. The CDR3 totals 14 residues. CDR1 MGHRA and CDR2 YSYEKL come from the germline V gene. V was clipped by 0 bases and J by 7 bases, with 12 bases between them. DNA of the CDR3: TGCGCCAGCAGCCAAGAGGTGGGATTCTCGACCCAGTACTTC. Its translation is CASSQEVGFSTQYF.

This clonotype was observed a handful of times. The chain is built from TRBV4-3 and TRBJ2-5, with D tentatively TRBD2 (5 bases). The CDR3 is 17 amino acids. Looked up from germline, CDR1 is LGHNA and CDR2 is YSLEER. Deletions cut 1 base from V and 5 bases from J, with 20 bases between. The CDR3 is CASSQALGSVVGETQYF. The DNA of the CDR3 is TGCGCCAGCAGCCAAGCCCTCGGTAGCGTGGTCGGGGAGACCCAGTACTTC.

There are a few counts of this clonotype. The chain employs TRBV7-3 and TRBJ2-3; 7 nucleotides agree with TRBD1. The CDR3 consists of 17 residues. CDR1 SGHTA and CDR2 FQGTGA come from the germline V gene. The junction had 6 bases not matched to a gene; V was cut back by 0 bases and J by 0 bases. The CDR3 spells CASSLTPTGASTDTQYF. In DNA form, the CDR3 reads TGTGCCAGCAGCTTAACCCCTACAGGGGCTAGCACAGATACGCAGTATTTT.

This chain connects TRBV16 to TRBJ2-7, with 10 bases identical to TRBD2. CDR1 KGHSY and CDR2 FQNENV come from the germline V gene. V lost 4 bases, J lost 3 bases, and 3 bases stayed unmatched. This CDR3 has 14 residues. The CDR3 here is CASSLGTSDYEQYF. CDR3 DNA: TGTGCCAGCAGCCTCGGGACTAGCGACTACGAGCAGTACTTC.

The chain uses TRBV11-2 and TRBJ1-4, with a weak D call TRBD1 (6 bases). The CDR3 totals 14 residues. CDR1 and CDR2 from the germline V gene are SGHAT and FQNNGV. V was pared by 5 bases and J by 5 bases, with 12 bases between. The CDR3 protein is CASSPGTNNEKLFF. CDR3 coding DNA: TGTGCCAGCAGCCCAGGGACAAACAATGAAAAACTGTTTTTT.

This clonotype was counted at least ten times. The chain is built from TRBV20-1 and TRBJ2-3, with a weak D call TRBD1 (6 bases). The CDR3 spans 15 residues. Germline CDR1 reads DFQATT; CDR2 reads SNEGSKA (reference sequence). V was trimmed by 5 bases and J by 5 bases, leaving 20 bases between them. The CDR3 protein is CSAPNDWTEGDTQYF. Written as DNA, the CDR3 is TGCAGTGCTCCCAACGACTGGACAGAGGGAGATACGCAGTATTTT.

The chain carries TRBV6-1 and TRBJ2-7; 7 nucleotides match TRBD1. The germline V gene has CDR1 MNHNS and CDR2 SASEGT. CDR3 length: 15 amino acids. V shed 5 bases and J 3 bases; nucleotides not matched to a gene: 10. The CDR3 DNA follows: TGTGCCAGCAGTAGTCCGGGACAGACCTACTACGAGCAGTACGTC. This encodes CASSSPGQTYYEQYV.

This clonotype was found many times. The chain carries TRBV7-6 and TRBJ2-7; no definite D call. The germline V gene has CDR1 SGHVS and CDR2 FNYEAQ. This CDR3 has 13 amino acids. Trimming stripped 1 base from V and 5 bases from J, with 9 bases between. This CDR3 is CASSLGSLNEQYF. The CDR3 bases are TGTGCCAGCAGCTTAGGGTCACTCAACGAGCAGTACTTC.

This clonotype was counted ten times or more. This chain uses TRBV5-1 with TRBJ2-1; TRBD2 agrees at 9 bases. The germline CDR1 and CDR2 sequences are SGHRS and YFSETQ. CDR3 length: 16 amino acids. V was pared by 6 bases and J by 1 base, with 8 bases of the junction left unmatched. CDR3 in DNA: TGCGCCAGCAAGGCTAGCGGGACCTTGTCCTACAATGAGCAGTTCTTC. Amino acid sequence: CASKASGTLSYNEQFF.

This chain joins TRBV9 and TRBJ2-7; D may be TRBD2 (5 bases). Between the trimmed V and J ends, which lost 3 bases and 3 bases, there was a span of 16 bases. CDR1 is SGDLS and CDR2 is YYNGEE in the germline V gene. This CDR3 comprises 15 residues. The CDR3 here is CASSAPGLSLYEQYF. Here the CDR3 DNA reads TGTGCCAGCAGCGCCCCCGGACTTTCCCTCTACGAGCAGTACTTC.

V usage is TRBV12-3 or TRBV12-4 and J usage is TRBJ1-5; TRBD1 aligns across 8 bases. The J segment lost 6 bases and the V segment lost 7 bases, leaving 5 bases of the junction unmatched. CDR3 length equals 13 residues. CDR3 protein: CASTQGAGQPQHF. CDR3 sequence (DNA): TGTGCCAGCACCCAGGGGGCCGGTCAGCCCCAGCATTTT.